One and the same sample provided the 22 T cell receptor beta chains below, sequenced in a study of long-term antiretroviral therapy in people with HIV. Survey-level immunoSEQ v3.0 assays were run. TCRdb's table, derived via immunoSEQ multiplex PCR, lists solely in-frame clones and lacks some. Seen here are about 36,000 clones, approximately 80% observed once, and the top ten hold around 5.5%. Specimen: unsorted PBMCs, collected 3.4 years after starting antiretroviral therapy. Receptors were obtained from a young man with HIV.

This clone was seen a handful of times. The J gene is TRBJ2-1, the V gene TRBV2; TRBD2 agrees at 8 bases. The J segment lost 1 base and the V segment lost 9 bases, leaving 5 bases of the junction unmatched. From germline, CDR1 is SNHLY and CDR2 FYNNEI. This CDR3 spans 14 amino acids. The CDR3 bases are TGTGCCAGGGAACTAGCGGATTCCTACAATGAGCAGTTCTTC. Its translation: CARELADSYNEQFF. The variable domain in full, completed from reference TRBV2 and TRBJ2-1, reads EPEVTQTPSHQVTQMGQEVILRCVPISNHLYFYWYRQILGQKVEFLVSFYNNEISEKSEIFDDQFSVERPDGSNFTLKIRSTKLEDSAMYFCARELADSYNEQFFGPGTRLTVL.

The V gene is TRBV5-1, the J gene TRBJ1-1; possible D gene TRBD1, 5 bases. Trimming pared 4 bases from V and 0 bases from J, leaving 13 bases between. CDR1 is SGHRS and CDR2 is YFSETQ in the germline V gene. This CDR3 is 15 amino acids long. This CDR3 is CASSEGRGVNTEAFF. Here the CDR3 DNA reads TGCGCCAGCAGCGAGGGGCGAGGGGTGAACACTGAAGCTTTCTTT.

This clone has a single count. The chain carries TRBV5-4 and TRBJ2-2, with D uncertain. There are 12 residues in the CDR3. The V and J ends lost 2 bases and 7 bases respectively, with 6 bases between them. Germline V gene lookup returns CDR1 SGHNT and CDR2 YYREEE (reference sequence). CDR3 DNA sequence: TGTGCCAGCAGCTTTCCGGACGGGGAGCTGTTTTTT. Protein: CASSFPDGELFF.

The CDR3, as DNA: TGCGCCAGCAGCTTCGACGGGGCATCCTACGAGCAGTACTTC. Protein product: CASSFDGASYEQYF. The chain is built from TRBV5-1 and TRBJ2-7, with D perhaps given as TRBD1 or TRBD2 (5 bases each). The V gene lost 2 bases and the J gene lost 1 base, with 10 bases spanning the gap. The CDR3 runs to 14 residues. Looked up from germline, CDR1 is SGHRS and CDR2 is YFSETQ. Full variable domain (rest looked up from reference TRBV5-1 and TRBJ2-7): KAGVTQTPRYLIKTRGQQVTLSCSPISGHRSVSWYQQTPGQGLQFLFEYFSETQRNKGNFPGRFSGRQFSNSRSEMNVSTLELGDSALYLCASSFDGASYEQYFGPGTRLTVT.

This rearrangement joins TRBV27 to TRBJ1-1; perhaps TRBD1 as D (5 bases). V dropped 5 bases and J dropped 0 bases, with 7 bases sitting between them. This CDR3 is 13 amino acids long. Germline CDR1 and CDR2: MNHEY and SMNVEV (reference sequence). CDR3 DNA sequence: TGTGCCAGCAGTACGACAGTGAACACTGAAGCTTTCTTT. Residues: CASSTTVNTEAFF.

This clone was detected only a few times. The chain carries TRBV11-3 and TRBJ2-7; TRBD1 aligns across 9 bases. CDR1 SGHNT and CDR2 YENEEA come from the germline V gene. Trimming removed 1 base from V and 3 bases from J; junction bases left unmatched: 7. This CDR3 is 16 amino acids long. The CDR3 nucleotides read TGTGCCAGCAGCTTAGGCACAGGGGGCGAATTCTACGAGCAGTACTTC. Residues: CASSLGTGGEFYEQYF. Supplemented by reference TRBV11-3 and TRBJ2-7, the full variable domain reads EAGVVQSPRYKIIEKKQPVAFWCNPISGHNTLYWYLQNLGQGPELLIRYENEEAVDDSQLPKDRFSAERLKGVDSTLKIQPAELGDSAVYLCASSLGTGGEFYEQYFGPGTRLTVT.

The CDR3 spells CASSLSGWGTGHNEQFF. CDR3 nucleotide sequence: TGTGCCAGCAGTTTATCGGGATGGGGTACCGGCCACAATGAGCAGTTCTTC. This chain connects TRBV28 to TRBJ2-1; possible D gene TRBD2, 5 bases. V lost 1 base and J lost 5, with 18 bases in between. The CDR3 spans 17 residues. The V gene's germline CDR1 is MDHEN and CDR2 SYDVKM. The full variable domain, in which reference TRBV28 and TRBJ2-1 provide the parts outside the CDR3, is DVKVTQSSRYLVKRTGEKVFLECVQDMDHENMFWYRQDPGLGLRLIYFSYDVKMKEKGDIPEGYSVSREKKERFSLILESASTNQTSMYLCASSLSGWGTGHNEQFFGPGTRLTVL.

V gene TRBV29-1 combines with J gene TRBJ2-7; TRBD1 aligns across 8 bases. The CDR3 is made up of 12 amino acids. V trimming: 5 bases; J trimming: 3 bases; junction bases outside the gene matches: 3. CDR1 is SQVTM and CDR2 is ANQGSEA in the germline V gene. CDR3 bases: TGCAGCGTTTCAGGGGGCCGCTACGAGCAGTACTTC. Protein product: CSVSGGRYEQYF.

The chain is built from TRBV27 and TRBJ2-3; 7 nucleotides align to TRBD1. The ends lost 6 bases at V and 4 bases at J; junction bases unmatched: 7. The CDR3 consists of 14 residues. Germline loops: CDR1 MNHEY, CDR2 SMNVEV (reference sequence). CDR3 region: CASSPFTGADTQYF. CDR3 coding DNA: TGTGCCAGCAGCCCATTCACAGGGGCAGATACGCAGTATTTT.

The chain recombines TRBV5-1 with TRBJ2-2; D tentatively fits TRBD1 or TRBD2 (5 bases each). Trimming cost V 0 bases and J 5 bases, with 11 bases left between them. The CDR3 sequence is 15 residues long. Germline-derived CDR1 and CDR2 are SGHRS and YFSETQ. CDR3 residues: CASSLEGRITGELFF. The CDR3 DNA sequence: TGCGCCAGCAGCTTGGAGGGACGTATAACCGGGGAGCTGTTTTTT.

This clone was counted a single time. The chain carries TRBV7-9 and TRBJ2-1; TRBD2 matches at 8 bases. The V gene end was trimmed by 4 bases and the J gene end by 5 bases; junction bases not matched to a gene: 1. The CDR3 consists of 13 residues. CDR1 is SEHNR and CDR2 is FQNEAQ in the germline V gene (reference sequence). DNA of the CDR3: TGTGCCAGCAGCTCGGGGGGGGACAATGAGCAGTTCTTC. Protein: CASSSGGDNEQFF.

This clone was detected only a few times. At one of its ends the junction is not consistent with the germline gene, which may arise from a read error. The chain couples TRBV7-2 to TRBJ2-7, with D maybe TRBD2 (7 bases). This CDR3 spans 12 amino acids. Germline values: CDR1 SGHTA, CDR2 FQGNSA. The CDR3 region is CASSSRGGFGAF. The CDR3 coding sequence is TGTGCCAGCAGCTCAAGGGGGGGATTTGGGGCCTTC.

V usage is TRBV6-5 and J usage is TRBJ2-5, with D tentatively TRBD1 (6 bases). CDR1 is MNHEY, CDR2 SVGAGI, per germline. There are 14 residues in the CDR3. The germline V and J ends were trimmed by 5 bases and 5 bases, with 15 bases remaining between them. CDR3 amino acids: CASSRQLTGETQYF. The CDR3 coding sequence is TGTGCCAGCAGTAGACAGTTAACAGGGGAGACCCAGTACTTC.

CDR3 DNA sequence: TGCGCCAGCAGCCAGGGGACTAGCGGGAGGGCCGGAGAATCCAAAAACATTCAGTACTTC. Protein: CASSQGTSGRAGESKNIQYF. J is TRBJ2-4 and V is TRBV4-3, with TRBD2 identical over 16 bases. This CDR3 region has 20 residues. Trimming cost V 3 bases and J 2 bases; bases outside gene matches: 10. Looked up from germline, CDR1 is LGHNA and CDR2 is YSLEER.

CDR3 amino acids: CASTRDGLQPQHF. Here the CDR3 DNA reads TGTGCCAGCACCAGGGACGGGTTGCAGCCCCAGCATTTT. The genes are TRBV28 and TRBJ1-5, with a weak D call TRBD1 (5 bases). The CDR3 has 13 residues. Germline CDR1 MDHEN, CDR2 SYDVKM. The V and J ends lost 7 bases and 7 bases respectively, with 14 bases between them.

This clone is a singleton in its sample. The rearrangement joins TRBV28 to TRBJ2-1; D perhaps matches TRBD2 (7 bases). This CDR3 comprises 15 residues. CDR1 MDHEN and CDR2 SYDVKM come from the germline V gene. V was trimmed by 7 bases and J by 5 bases, leaving 18 bases between them. The CDR3 DNA is TGTGCCAGCACAGAGGGGGGAGGGGTCCACAATGAGCAGTTCTTC. Protein product: CASTEGGGVHNEQFF.

The CDR3 reads CASSHSGTSSYEQYF. In nucleotides, the CDR3 is TGTGCCAGCAGCCATAGCGGGACAAGCTCCTACGAGCAGTACTTC. This rearrangement joins TRBV11-2 to TRBJ2-7, with 8 bases matching TRBD2. This CDR3 region has 15 residues. V lost 5 bases to trimming and J lost 0 bases; unmatched junction nucleotides: 6. Germline-derived CDR1 and CDR2 are SGHAT and FQNNGV.

The chain couples TRBV27 to TRBJ2-7; D gene ambiguous. The length of the CDR3 is 13 residues. Per the germline V gene, CDR1 is MNHEY and CDR2 is SMNVEV (reference sequence). Trimming shortened V by 2 bases and J by 3 bases, and 8 bases separated the two germline ends. CDR3 region: CASSLRWNYEQYF. CDR3 nucleotide sequence: TGTGCCAGCAGTTTAAGGTGGAACTACGAGCAGTACTTC.

This clone was picked up one time. V and J are TRBV28 and TRBJ1-5, with a weak D call TRBD1 (5 bases). Germline loops: CDR1 MDHEN, CDR2 SYDVKM. The ends were cut back, 1 base at V and 5 bases at J, with 9 bases in the middle. CDR3 size: 14 residues. The CDR3 DNA follows: TGTGCCAGCAGTTTATTCCAGGGATATCAGCCCCAGCATTTT. Its protein is CASSLFQGYQPQHF.

This clone has a handful of counts. The chain employs TRBV7-2 and TRBJ2-7; 13 nucleotides line up with TRBD2. Germline lookup yields CDR1 SGHTA and CDR2 FQGNSA. Trimming took 3 bases from V and 5 from J; bases not matched to a gene: 4. The length of the CDR3 is 15 residues. The CDR3 loop reads CASSFTSGRANEQYF. The DNA for the CDR3 is TGTGCCAGCAGCTTTACTAGCGGGAGGGCCAACGAGCAGTACTTC.

The chain couples TRBV5-6 to TRBJ2-7; D could derive from TRBD1 or TRBD2 (6 bases each). The length of the CDR3 is 14 residues. Germline values: CDR1 SGHDT, CDR2 YYEEEE. The V gene lost 2 bases and the J gene lost 4 bases, with 13 bases spanning the gap. The CDR3 DNA sequence: TGTGCCAGCAGCTTAGGGTGGGGGGCGTACGAGCAGTACTTC. This translates into CASSLGWGAYEQYF.

J is TRBJ2-3 and V is TRBV27, with D unclear. Germline V lookup: CDR1 MNHEY, CDR2 SMNVEV (reference sequence). V lost 3 bases, J lost 1 base, and 5 bases lay in between. The CDR3 has 13 residues. CDR3 bases: TGTGCCAGCAGTTTCGGACGCACAGATACGCAGTATTTT. It yields the protein CASSFGRTDTQYF.